This TCR beta chain was sequenced during a study of blood T cell repertoires in COVID-19. Across the whole study: The analysed material was cDNA or gDNA that came from T cells, B-cell-depleted T cells, or PBMCs.

In the source study's methods: Nucleated cell number was recorded as an estimate derived from reference gene primer amplification. Only in-frame clones appear in the TCRdb table, and some are missing; sequencing was by immunoSEQ multiplex PCR. That table gives V, J and clone size, and the DNA gave D and trimming. The sample has 650,000 to 800,000 clones; 80% to 90% are singletons. V gave up 6 bases and J gave up 3 bases; unmatched junction bases: 11. Germline assignment: CDR1 KGHSH and CDR2 LQKENI. The length of the CDR3 is 16 residues. The TCR originated in a woman younger than 30 with acute or convalescent COVID-19. The chain recombines TRBV18 with TRBJ1-3, with 7 nucleotides matching TRBD1. Sample: peripheral blood. Here the CDR3 DNA reads TGTGCCAGCTCCCCAAGACAGGGAGAAAGTGGAAACACCATATATTTT. Its translation: CASSPRQGESGNTIYF.